The 14 T cell receptor beta chains listed next were all sequenced from one sample in a study of cytomegalovirus exposure and HLA in healthy donors. The primer mix had 60 Vbeta and 13 Jbeta primers. Produced via immunoSEQ multiplex PCR; TCRdb's table is partial and in-frame only. The sample has roughly 190,000 clones; roughly 83% are singletons. Sequenced input: PBMCs. All receptors derive from a woman between 50 and 59 years old in good health and CMV-seronegative.

The V gene is TRBV7-2, the J gene TRBJ2-7; D is uncertain. The CDR3 consists of 13 residues. CDR1 is SGHTA and CDR2 is FQGNSA in the germline V gene. The V end was cut by 3 bases, the J end by 6 bases, with 12 bases between. The CDR3 coding sequence is TGTGCCAGCAGCTTCCCTACCCCCTCCGAGCAGTACTTC. It encodes CASSFPTPSEQYF.

This chain links TRBV9 with TRBJ2-7; the D gene is possibly TRBD1 (5 bases). Germline loops: CDR1 SGDLS, CDR2 YYNGEE. Between the trimmed V and J ends, which lost 0 bases and 5 bases, there was a span of 12 bases. CDR3 length: 14 residues. DNA for the CDR3: TGTGCCAGCAGCGTAGATCAGGGAACCCACGAGCAGTACTTC. This encodes CASSVDQGTHEQYF. The whole variable domain, remainder taken from reference TRBV9 and TRBJ2-7, is DSGVTQTPKHLITATGQRVTLRCSPRSGDLSVYWYQQSLDQGLQFLIQYYNGEERAKGNILERFSAQQFPDLHSELNLSSLELGDSALYFCASSVDQGTHEQYFGPGTRLTVT.

The chain has TRBV6-5 and TRBJ1-5; D might be TRBD1 (6 bases). V lost 4 bases to trimming and J lost 5 bases, with 9 bases between them. The length of the CDR3 is 13 residues. Germline CDR1 and CDR2: MNHEY and SVGAGI. The CDR3 reads CASSFYRDQPQHF. CDR3 bases: TGTGCCAGCAGTTTCTACAGGGATCAGCCCCAGCATTTT.

V and J are TRBV2 and TRBJ2-7; 8 nucleotides match TRBD1. The CDR3 runs to 13 residues. J lost 6 bases, V lost 2 bases, and 3 bases had no gene match. Germline V gives CDR1 SNHLY, CDR2 FYNNEI. CDR3 loop: CASSERTGSEQYF. The CDR3 nucleotides are TGTGCCAGCAGTGAACGGACAGGGTCCGAGCAGTACTTC. Together with reference TRBV2 and TRBJ2-7, the CDR3 gives the full variable domain: EPEVTQTPSHQVTQMGQEVILRCVPISNHLYFYWYRQILGQKVEFLVSFYNNEISEKSEIFDDQFSVERPDGSNFTLKIRSTKLEDSAMYFCASSERTGSEQYFGPGTRLTVT.

The chain is built from TRBV13 and TRBJ2-2, with a possible D match to TRBD2 (5 bases). The V gene lost 1 base and the J gene lost 4 bases, with 19 bases spanning the gap. The V gene's germline CDR1 is PRHDT and CDR2 FYEKMQ (reference sequence). The CDR3 extends over 18 amino acids. CDR3 in DNA: TGTGCCAGCAGCTTAGTTTCCGGGGAACTGACGGGCACCGGGGAGCTGTTTTTT. It specifies CASSLVSGELTGTGELFF.

A few counts support this clone. The chain recombines TRBV5-6 with TRBJ1-1; D may be TRBD1 (6 bases). Deletions cut 2 bases from V and 9 bases from J, with 20 bases between. CDR1 and CDR2 from the germline V gene are SGHDT and YYEEEE. The CDR3 is 15 residues long. CDR3 nucleotide sequence: TGTGCCAGCAGCTTTGCTGGGGCAAGACAGGAAAAAGCTTTCTTT. Translation: CASSFAGARQEKAFF.

This rearrangement joins TRBV2 to TRBJ2-3; TRBD1 agrees at 8 bases. After removal of 8 bases from V and 1 base from J, the junction contained 8 bases not matched to a gene. CDR1 and CDR2 from the germline V gene are SNHLY and FYNNEI. This CDR3 is 15 amino acids long. Written as DNA, the CDR3 is TGTGCCAGCGATAATCAGGGGGCAGGCACAGATACGCAGTATTTT. It translates to CASDNQGAGTDTQYF.

The CDR3 reads CASSSDFRTDTQYF. CDR3 in DNA: TGTGCCAGCAGCTCGGACTTCCGCACAGATACGCAGTATTTT. The chain joins TRBV7-2 to TRBJ2-3; a weak D match, TRBD2 (5 bases). The length of the CDR3 is 14 residues. Germline V gene sequence: CDR1 SGHTA, CDR2 FQGNSA. V was cut by 4 bases and J by 1 base, with 9 bases left in between.

CDR3: CASRPDRGLWDEQFF. CDR3 bases: TGTGCCAGCAGACCCGACAGGGGGCTTTGGGATGAGCAGTTCTTC. This chain uses TRBV5-4 with TRBJ2-1; 10 bases agree with TRBD1. V was clipped by 5 bases and J by 8 bases; unmatched bases: 10. The CDR3 covers 15 residues. Germline-derived CDR1 and CDR2 are SGHNT and YYREEE (reference sequence).

J is TRBJ2-7 and V is TRBV7-9; 9 nucleotides agree with TRBD2. V lost 0 bases, J lost 6 bases, and 6 bases stayed unmatched. The CDR3 is 15 residues long. Germline V gene lookup returns CDR1 SEHNR and CDR2 FQNEAQ (reference sequence). The CDR3: CASSLAERGEGEQYF. For the CDR3, the DNA is TGTGCCAGCAGCTTAGCGGAGCGGGGGGAAGGCGAGCAGTACTTC.

This CDR3 reads CASSEGGLFNQPQHF. CDR3 in DNA: TGTGCCAGCAGTGAAGGTGGCTTGTTCAATCAGCCCCAGCATTTT. The chain links TRBV2 to TRBJ1-5; D unclear. Germline CDR1 is SNHLY and CDR2 is FYNNEI. The length of the CDR3 is 15 residues. V was trimmed by 1 base and J by 3 bases, leaving 10 bases between them.

The sample holds one count of this clone. The CDR3 loop is CASSGYGGGNSGNTIYF. The CDR3 nucleotides read TGTGCCAGCAGTGGTTACGGGGGGGGGAATTCTGGAAACACCATATATTTT. The V gene is TRBV6-1, the J gene TRBJ1-3, with D maybe TRBD1 (5 bases). CDR3 length: 17 amino acids. CDR1 and CDR2 from the germline V gene are MNHNS and SASEGT. The ends were cut back, 4 bases at V and 1 base at J, with 17 bases in the middle.

J is TRBJ2-5 and V is TRBV25-1; no firm D call. The CDR3 is made up of 15 amino acids. Germline V lookup: CDR1 MGHDK, CDR2 SYGVNS. Trimming removed 3 bases at V and 1 base at J, with 12 bases between. This chain's CDR3 is CASSEGPQFQETQYF. As DNA, the CDR3 is TGTGCCAGCAGTGAGGGCCCCCAGTTCCAAGAGACCCAGTACTTC.

The chain has TRBV15 and TRBJ2-1; 11 nucleotides match TRBD1. This CDR3 has 15 residues. V lost 3 bases to trimming and J lost 8 bases; unmatched junction nucleotides: 6. Germline CDR1 LNHNV, CDR2 YYDKDF (reference sequence). CDR3: CATSRGQGDVYEQFF. The CDR3 DNA sequence: TGTGCCACCAGCAGGGGACAGGGGGATGTCTATGAGCAGTTCTTC.